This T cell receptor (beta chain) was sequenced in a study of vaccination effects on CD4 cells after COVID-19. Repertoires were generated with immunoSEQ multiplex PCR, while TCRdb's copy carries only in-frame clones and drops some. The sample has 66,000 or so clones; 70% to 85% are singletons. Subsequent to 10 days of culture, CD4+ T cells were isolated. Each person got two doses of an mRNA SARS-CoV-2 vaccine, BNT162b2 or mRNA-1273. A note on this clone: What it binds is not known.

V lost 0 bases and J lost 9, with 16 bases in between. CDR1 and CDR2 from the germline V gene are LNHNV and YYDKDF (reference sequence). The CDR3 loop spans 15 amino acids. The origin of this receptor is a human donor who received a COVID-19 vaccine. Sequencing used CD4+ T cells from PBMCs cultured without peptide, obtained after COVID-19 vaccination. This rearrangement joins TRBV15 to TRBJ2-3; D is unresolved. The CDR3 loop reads CATSRDWAAGWTQYF. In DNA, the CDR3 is TGTGCCACCAGCAGAGATTGGGCAGCAGGTTGGACGCAGTATTTT.